The source of this T cell receptor (beta chain) is a study of blood T cell repertoires in COVID-19. Study summary: COVID-19 samples collected from the United States, Italy and Spain covered acute and convalescent phases.

Germline trimming cut 5 bases from V and 1 base from J; bases unmatched to any gene: 6. The germline gives CDR1 SGHTA, CDR2 FQGNSA. This CDR3 spans 15 amino acids. Produced via immunoSEQ multiplex PCR; TCRdb's table is partial and in-frame only. The sample contains about 150,000 clones, roughly three quarters of which appear only once. Sequences were obtained from peripheral blood. This receptor was taken from a woman in her 70s with COVID-19, enrolled during active disease. The J gene is TRBJ1-2, the V gene TRBV7-2; 8 bases are a match to TRBD1. CDR3 region: CASSPGTGNNYGYTF. The CDR3 DNA reads as TGTGCCAGCAGCCCTGGGACAGGAAATAACTATGGCTACACCTTC.